The 3 T cell receptor beta chains presented below share a single source sample, sequenced in a study of T cell clones after liver transplantation. Sequencing was performed with immunoSEQ multiplex PCR; in TCRdb, only in-frame clones are kept and a portion is missing. The sample has approximately 26,000 clones; 55% to 75% are singletons. Sequences were derived from CD4+ T cells from blood, sampled before liver transplant. The receptor set was obtained from a human donor who received a liver transplant.

The chain recombines TRBV6-5 with TRBJ2-3; 12 bases map to TRBD2. With V trimmed by 4 bases and J by 4 bases, 3 bases remained unmatched. This CDR3 spans 15 amino acids. In germline, CDR1 is MNHEY, CDR2 SVGAGI. The CDR3 protein is CASSFGLAGPDTQYF. In nucleotides, the CDR3 is TGTGCCAGCAGTTTCGGACTAGCGGGACCAGATACGCAGTATTTT.

This rearrangement joins TRBV11-1 to TRBJ2-5, with D possibly TRBD1 on 6 matching bases. Germline V gene lookup returns CDR1 SGHAT and CDR2 FQDESV (reference sequence). V dropped 4 bases and J dropped 1 base, with 13 bases sitting between them. CDR3 length: 15 residues. The CDR3 bases are TGTGCCAGCAGCTCCAGAAAGGACAGCCAAGAGACCCAGTACTTC. This encodes CASSSRKDSQETQYF.

The chain carries TRBV20-1 and TRBJ2-1; no clear D gene. The germline V and J ends were trimmed by 2 bases and 9 bases, with 5 bases remaining between them. Per the germline V gene, CDR1 is DFQATT and CDR2 is SNEGSKA (reference sequence). The CDR3 loop spans 10 amino acids. The CDR3 is CSARLVEQFF. In DNA form, the CDR3 reads TGCAGTGCTAGACTGGTTGAGCAGTTCTTC.